This paragraph covers one T cell receptor (beta chain) sequence. The source of the sample is a study of T cell changes during pregnancy in multiple sclerosis. Per germline, CDR1 KGHSH and CDR2 LQKENI. V lost 4 bases and J lost 6, with 16 bases in between. This CDR3 is built from 15 residues. The repertoire was sequenced with immunoSEQ multiplex PCR; TCRdb's copy has only in-frame clones and lacks some. The table lists under 55,000 clones, approximately 92% of them singletons. The TCR sequence derives from a female donor with multiple sclerosis, enrolled in a pregnancy study. The rearrangement uses TRBV18 and TRBJ2-1; D might be TRBD2 (6 bases). The sequences come from CD4+ T cells from peripheral blood mononuclear cells, collected in the third trimester of pregnancy. The CDR3 region is CASSLTSNWGNEQFF. The CDR3 nucleotides read TGTGCCAGCTCACTTACTAGCAACTGGGGCAATGAGCAGTTCTTC.